Listed here is a single TCR beta chain. Its antigen is still unknown. The data were obtained in a study of a mutant IDH1 vaccine in newly diagnosed glioma. Time point here: week 5, during vaccination. Vaccine doses each comprised 300 ug of mutant IDH1 20-mer peptide, with topical imiquimod. Produced via immunoSEQ multiplex PCR; TCRdb's table is partial and in-frame only. This sample has 50,000 to 55,000 clones; just under 80% occur once, and the top ten carry roughly 4.8%. The length of the CDR3 is 14 residues. Trimming left V 6 bases short and J 0 bases short, with 14 bases between. Germline values: CDR1 SQVTM, CDR2 ANQGSEA.

The chain carries TRBV29-1 and TRBJ2-5, with a weak D call TRBD1 (6 bases). The TCR was taken from a man in his forties or fifties with glioma. The sequenced sample was PBMCs, obtained from a glioma patient whose treatment included an IDH1 peptide vaccine. The CDR3 loop is CSVPNRVDQETQYF. Written as DNA, the CDR3 is TGCAGCGTCCCAAACAGGGTCGACCAAGAGACCCAGTACTTC.